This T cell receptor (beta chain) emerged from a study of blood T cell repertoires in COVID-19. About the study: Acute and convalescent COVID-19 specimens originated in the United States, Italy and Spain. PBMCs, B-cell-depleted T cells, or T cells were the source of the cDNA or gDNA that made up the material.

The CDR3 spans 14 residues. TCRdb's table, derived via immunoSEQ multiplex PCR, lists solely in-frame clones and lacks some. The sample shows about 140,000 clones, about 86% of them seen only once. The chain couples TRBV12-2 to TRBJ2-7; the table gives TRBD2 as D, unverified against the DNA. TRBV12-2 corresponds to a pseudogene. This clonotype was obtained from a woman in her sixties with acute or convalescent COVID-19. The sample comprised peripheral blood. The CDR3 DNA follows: TGTGCAAGTCGCCCACCGGGAGGTCGGAACGAGCAGTACTTC. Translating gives CASRPPGGRNEQYF.